This TCR beta chain was retrieved from a study of T cell responses to AZD1222 COVID-19 vaccine. Across the study: The study pooled second doses at about 4 or about 12 weeks.

General study results and limits: Possibly, clonal diversity was underestimated; donors were largely white British and included more females.

A note on this clone: Its specificity is unknown.

Trimming took off 2 bases at V and 1 base at J, with 9 bases between the two ends. The CDR3 consists of 14 residues. In germline, CDR1 is SGDLS, CDR2 YYNGEE. Sequenced by immunoSEQ multiplex PCR; TCRdb stores in-frame clones only, minus some. Of about 160,000 clones in the sample, about 90% are singletons; the top ten hold over 1.5%. The starting material was peripheral blood, obtained on day 0 of AZD1222 vaccination. This rearrangement joins TRBV9 to TRBJ1-1; TRBD1 might be the D (6 bases). The receptor was derived from an adult in good health. In nucleotides, the CDR3 is TGTGCCAGCAGCGTGCGAGGGGGGAACACTGAAGCTTTCTTT. The encoded protein is CASSVRGGNTEAFF. The full variable domain, completed using reference TRBV9 and TRBJ1-1, is DSGVTQTPKHLITATGQRVTLRCSPRSGDLSVYWYQQSLDQGLQFLIQYYNGEERAKGNILERFSAQQFPDLHSELNLSSLELGDSALYFCASSVRGGNTEAFFGQGTRLTVV.